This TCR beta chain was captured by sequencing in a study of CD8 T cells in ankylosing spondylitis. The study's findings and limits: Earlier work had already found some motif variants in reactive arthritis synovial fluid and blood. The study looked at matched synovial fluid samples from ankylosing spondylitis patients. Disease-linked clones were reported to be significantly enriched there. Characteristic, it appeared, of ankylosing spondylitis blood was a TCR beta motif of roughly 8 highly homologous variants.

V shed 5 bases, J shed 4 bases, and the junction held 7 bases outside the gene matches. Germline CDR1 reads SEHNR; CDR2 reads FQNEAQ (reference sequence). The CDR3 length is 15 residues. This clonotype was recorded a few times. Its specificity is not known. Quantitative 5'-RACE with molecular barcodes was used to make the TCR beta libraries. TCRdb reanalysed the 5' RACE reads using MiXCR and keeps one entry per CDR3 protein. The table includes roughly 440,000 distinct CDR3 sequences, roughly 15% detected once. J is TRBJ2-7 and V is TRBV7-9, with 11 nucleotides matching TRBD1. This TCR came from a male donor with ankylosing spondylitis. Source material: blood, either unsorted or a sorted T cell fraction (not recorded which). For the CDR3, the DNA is TGTGCCAGCAGCCCGGGGACAGGGGGTCCTTACGAGCAGTACTTC. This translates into CASSPGTGGPYEQYF.